This T cell receptor beta chain derives from a study of blood T cell repertoires in COVID-19. Study context: Whether acute or convalescent, the COVID-19 samples came from the United States, Italy and Spain.

J gave up 2 bases and V 6 bases, and 9 bases lay outside the gene matches. Germline assignment: CDR1 MNHNY and CDR2 SVGAGI (reference sequence). The CDR3 consists of 15 residues. The authors' processing: Amplifying reference gene primers gave estimates of nucleated cell counts. Clones were sequenced by immunoSEQ multiplex PCR, and TCRdb holds only the in-frame ones, with some missing. That table gives V, J and clone size, and the DNA gave D and trimming. The data show 150,000 to 200,000 clones, with roughly four fifths seen just once and about 5.5% held by the top ten. Sequencing was done on a sample of peripheral blood. V is TRBV6-6 and J is TRBJ2-7; 8 positions agree with TRBD1. This receptor was taken from a woman aged 25 to 39 with acute or convalescent COVID-19. CDR3 region: CASSPGQVKAYEQYF. For the CDR3, the DNA is TGTGCCAGCAGCCCGGGACAGGTAAAGGCCTACGAGCAGTACTTC.